The rows below give T cell receptor beta chains drawn from one sample of a study of T cells in Graves' hyperthyroidism and ophthalmopathy. TCRdb fed the multiplex PCR reads into MiXCR, producing one record per CDR3 protein. The profile shows about 420,000 distinct CDR3 sequences, 15% to 19% of them singletons. Sequencing used blood. Receptors were obtained from a woman under 30 with Graves' hyperthyroidism. Each CDR3 is given with its conserved first and last residue. The D gene is left open where the match is weak. Size tells how often a clone was seen (once, few, many) or the class of an expanded clone, and some rows leave it out.

size | J | D | V | DNA | CDR3
few | TRBJ2-1 | TRBD2 | TRBV29-1 | TGCAGCGTCGAGGGCGGGGTAGCGGGAGGGTACAATGAGCAGTTCTTC | CSVEGGVAGGYNEQFF
many | TRBJ2-1 | NA | TRBV28 | TGTGCCAGCAGTTTTTATGGGGCAGGGCGCTCCTACAATGAGCAGTTCTTC | CASSFYGAGRSYNEQFF
NA | TRBJ2-7 | TRBD2 | TRBV28 | TGTGCCAGCAGTTTGTCCAAAGCGGGAGGGCAGTACTTC | CASSLSKAGGQYF
NA | TRBJ2-1 | NA | TRBV24-1 | TGTGCCACCAGTGACACAATCTGGAACCGACAGTTCTTC | CATSDTIWNRQFF
many | TRBJ1-4 | NA | TRBV28 | TGTGCCAGCACCCCGCGAGGGGATCTAGGGGGACGGAAACTGTTTTTT | CASTPRGDLGGRKLFF
many | TRBJ2-5 | NA | TRBV12-3/TRBV12-4 | TGTGCCAGCAGCCCTGGGAGTCGTGAGACCCAGTACTTC | CASSPGSRETQYF
many | TRBJ2-7 | NA | TRBV7-9 | TGTGCCAGCAGCTTTGACCCTCACGAGCAGTACTTC | CASSFDPHEQYF
many | TRBJ2-1 | TRBD2 | TRBV7-6 | TGTGCCAGCAGATCTAGTTCGGCGGGAGGGAATGAGCAGTTCTTC | CASRSSSAGGNEQFF
few | TRBJ2-3 | NA | TRBV10-3 | TGTGCCATCAGTGTGAAGGCCAGCACAGATACGCAGTATTTT | CAISVKASTDTQYF
few | TRBJ1-6 | NA | TRBV20-1 | TGCAGTGCTAGCAAGACAGAATTCAATTCACCCCTCCACTTT | CSASKTEFNSPLHF
NA | TRBJ2-5 | NA | TRBV9 | TGTGCCAGCAGCGGGACGATCCAAGAGACCCAGTACTTC | CASSGTIQETQYF
NA | TRBJ2-1 | NA | TRBV12-3/TRBV12-4 | TGTGCCAGCAGCCCGTTTTCAGTTAGTTTTGAGCAGTTCTTC | CASSPFSVSFEQFF
many | TRBJ2-7 | NA | TRBV9 | TGTGCCAGCAGCGTAGTAGATTGGGGCAAAAGAATCTACGAGCAGTACTTC | CASSVVDWGKRIYEQYF
many | TRBJ2-7 | NA | TRBV19 | TGTGCCAGTAGTATAGAAAGCGGGCTATCCTACGAGCAGTACTTC | CASSIESGLSYEQYF
NA | TRBJ2-7 | NA | TRBV27 | TGTGCCAGCAGTAGGCTGGACAGCCCCTACGAGCAGTACTTC | CASSRLDSPYEQYF
many | TRBJ2-5 | TRBD1 | TRBV20-1 | TGCAGTGCAAGGACAGGGGAGAATGGAGAGACCCAGTACTTC | CSARTGENGETQYF
many | TRBJ1-6 | NA | TRBV3-1 | TGTGCCAGCAGCCAAGACTTGGGATCACCCCTCCACTTT | CASSQDLGSPLHF
NA | TRBJ2-1 | NA | TRBV2 | TGTGCCAGCAGTGAATTCCGCAATGAGCAGTTCTTC | CASSEFRNEQFF
many | TRBJ2-7 | TRBD2 | TRBV6-1 | TGTGCCAGCAGGGCGGCGGGGGGGCGGACGTACGAGCAGTACTTC | CASRAAGGRTYEQYF
few | TRBJ2-7 | TRBD2 | TRBV4-3 | TGCGCCAGCAGCCAAGAGGGACTAGGGGCCTACGAGCAGTACTTC | CASSQEGLGAYEQYF
many | TRBJ1-1 | NA | TRBV15 | TGTGCCACCCAGTCCCCCATGAACACTGAAGCTTTCTTT | CATQSPMNTEAFF
few | TRBJ1-2 | NA | TRBV28 | TGTGCCAGCAGATTGGGACTTAACTATGGCTACACCTTC | CASRLGLNYGYTF
many | TRBJ1-2 | NA | TRBV12-3/TRBV12-4 | TGTGCCAGCACCGATATCGGGACAAATGGCTACACCTTC | CASTDIGTNGYTF
NA | TRBJ2-7 | TRBD2 | TRBV27 | TGTGCCAGCAGCTTGGCCCCAGGGAGGGGCTACGAGCAGTACTTC | CASSLAPGRGYEQYF
many | TRBJ1-5 | NA | TRBV7-9 | TGTGCCAGCAGCTCGCATCCAGGGCGCTCCAATCAGCCCCAGCATTTT | CASSSHPGRSNQPQHF
NA | TRBJ2-7 | NA | TRBV27 | TGTGCCAGCAGTTTAAATGGGATCTACGAGCAGTACTTC | CASSLNGIYEQYF
few | TRBJ2-2 | NA | TRBV9 | TGTGCCAGCAGCGCCCTGACCGCTCCGGCTGGGGAGCTGTTTTTT | CASSALTAPAGELFF